This TCR beta chain was documented in a study of identical twins. Study-wide points: Twins showed weaker excess sharing in their beta out-of-frame sequences. Fewer insertions marked abundant cord blood beta clonotypes; young adult naive trended weakly, memory not at all.

All donors were healthy Caucasians. Unique molecular identifiers were present on cDNA, and template switching added a universal primer site. TCRdb re-derived calls from the 5' RACE reads in MiXCR, one entry per CDR3 protein. The table shows hundreds of thousands of distinct CDR3 sequences, with around 8.3% occurring only once. Ten or more counts support this clonotype. Its specificity is not known. Trimming took off 0 bases at V and 1 base at J, with 9 bases between the two ends. The CDR3 length is 15 residues. Germline V gives CDR1 MNHEY, CDR2 SVGAGI. In addition, the sample was reused for a study of yellow fever vaccine responses in identical twins.

This sequence joins TRBV6-5 and TRBJ1-1; D is perhaps TRBD1 (6 bases). The sequence was obtained from a young woman in good health. The sequenced material came from PBMCs. CDR3 protein: CASSYSQQGNTEAFF. DNA of the CDR3: TGTGCCAGCAGTTACTCTCAACAGGGGAACACTGAAGCTTTCTTT.